This T cell receptor (beta chain) appears in the sequencing data of a study of siplizumab effects on memory and regulatory T cells. To note about this clone: Its antigen is currently unknown.

Findings of the study overall: Naive T cells appeared more varied than memory cells and looked like key alloresponse contributors. Mapping to unstimulated subsets was achieved for only a minor fraction of alloreactive clones. Alloreactive sequences traceable to unstimulated CD4+ memory cells declined significantly under siplizumab.

V was pared by 4 bases and J by 0 bases, with 7 bases of the junction left unmatched. The CDR3 is 16 residues long. In germline, CDR1 is SGHRS, CDR2 YFSETQ. Around 100,000 TCR templates per sample were sequenced. Profiled with immunoSEQ multiplex PCR; TCRdb holds only in-frame clones, not every one. The table shows 100,000 to 110,000 clones, with about 95% occurring only once. Material: non-Treg CD4+ T cells sorted from blood. This receptor was identified in a human donor in good health. The J gene is TRBJ2-4, the V gene TRBV5-1; 7 bases agree with TRBD1. CDR3 in DNA: TGCGCCAGCAGCGAGGGACAGATTCTAGCCAAAAACATTCAGTACTTC. Protein: CASSEGQILAKNIQYF.